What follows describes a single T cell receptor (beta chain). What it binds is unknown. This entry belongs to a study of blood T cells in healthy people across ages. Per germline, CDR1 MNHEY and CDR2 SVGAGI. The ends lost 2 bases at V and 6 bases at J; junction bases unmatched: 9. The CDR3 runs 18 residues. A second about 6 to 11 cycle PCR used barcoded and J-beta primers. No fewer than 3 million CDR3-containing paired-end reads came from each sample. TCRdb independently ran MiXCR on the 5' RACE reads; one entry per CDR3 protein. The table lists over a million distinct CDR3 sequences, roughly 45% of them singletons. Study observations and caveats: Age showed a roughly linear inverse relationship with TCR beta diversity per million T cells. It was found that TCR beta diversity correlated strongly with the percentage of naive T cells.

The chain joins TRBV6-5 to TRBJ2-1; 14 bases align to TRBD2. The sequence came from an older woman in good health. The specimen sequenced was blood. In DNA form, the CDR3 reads TGTGCCAGCAGTTACCAGGGACTAGCGGGAGAGTTTGTCAATGAGCAGTTCTTC. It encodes CASSYQGLAGEFVNEQFF.